This T cell receptor (beta chain) appears in the sequencing data of a study of OX40 agonist ivuxolimab in advanced cancers. The table came from immunoSEQ multiplex PCR; TCRdb's copy has only in-frame clones and leaves some out. The sample consists of more than 45,000 clones, roughly 86% of them appearing once. This clone has a single count. The origin of this receptor is an adult with an advanced solid tumor such as melanoma, head and neck, liver or kidney cancer. The sequenced sample was CD4+ or CD8+ T cells sorted from blood, obtained in a trial of the OX40 agonist ivuxolimab.

CDR3 bases: TGTGCCAGCAGCTTTTTTCCACCGGGTCACTCCTACAATGAGCAGTTCTTC. This sequence encodes CASSFFPPGHSYNEQFF. The chain recombines TRBV11-2 with TRBJ2-1, with D hard to call. This CDR3 comprises 17 residues. Germline CDR1 reads SGHAT; CDR2 reads FQNNGV. Trimming stripped 3 bases from V and 0 bases from J, with 15 bases between.